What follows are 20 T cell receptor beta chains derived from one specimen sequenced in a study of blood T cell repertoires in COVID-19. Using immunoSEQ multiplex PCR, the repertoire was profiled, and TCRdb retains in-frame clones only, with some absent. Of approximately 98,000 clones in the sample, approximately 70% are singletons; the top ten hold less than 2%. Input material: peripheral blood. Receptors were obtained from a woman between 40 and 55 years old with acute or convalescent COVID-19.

In DNA form, the CDR3 reads TGTGCCAGCAGTTTATCGACAGGGGGTGGTAGGGCCAACGTCCTGACTTTC. Encoded protein: CASSLSTGGGRANVLTF. The rearrangement joins TRBV28 to TRBJ2-6; 9 positions match TRBD1. The V segment lost 1 base and the J segment 5 bases; nucleotides outside the gene matches: 6. Per the germline V gene, CDR1 is MDHEN and CDR2 is SYDVKM. The CDR3 sequence is 17 residues long. Together with reference TRBV28 and TRBJ2-6, the CDR3 gives the full variable domain: DVKVTQSSRYLVKRTGEKVFLECVQDMDHENMFWYRQDPGLGLRLIYFSYDVKMKEKGDIPEGYSVSREKKERFSLILESASTNQTSMYLCASSLSTGGGRANVLTFGAGSRLTVL.

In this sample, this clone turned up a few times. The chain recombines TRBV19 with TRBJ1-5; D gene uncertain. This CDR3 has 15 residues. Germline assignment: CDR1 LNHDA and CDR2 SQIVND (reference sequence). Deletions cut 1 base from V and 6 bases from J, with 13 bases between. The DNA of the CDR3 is TGTGCCAGTAGTATAGGCCAGGCTGAAAGTCAGCCCCAGCATTTT. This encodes CASSIGQAESQPQHF.

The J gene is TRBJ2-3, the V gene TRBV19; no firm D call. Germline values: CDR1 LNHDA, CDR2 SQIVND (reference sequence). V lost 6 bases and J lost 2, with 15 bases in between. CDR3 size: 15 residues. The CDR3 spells CASSSTREATDTQYF. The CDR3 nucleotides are TGTGCCAGTAGCTCCACCCGCGAGGCCACAGATACGCAGTATTTT.

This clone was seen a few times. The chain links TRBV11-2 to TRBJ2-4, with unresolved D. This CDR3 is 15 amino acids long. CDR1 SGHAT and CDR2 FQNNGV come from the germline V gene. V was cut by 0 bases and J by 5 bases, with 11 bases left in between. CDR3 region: CASSLEGPWENIQYF. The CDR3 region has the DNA TGTGCCAGCAGCTTAGAGGGCCCATGGGAAAACATTCAGTACTTC. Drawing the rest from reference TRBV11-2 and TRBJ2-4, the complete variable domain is EAGVAQSPRYKIIEKRQSVAFWCNPISGHATLYWYQQILGQGPKLLIQFQNNGVVDDSQLPKDRFSAERLKGVDSTLKIQPAKLEDSAVYLCASSLEGPWENIQYFGAGTRLSVL.

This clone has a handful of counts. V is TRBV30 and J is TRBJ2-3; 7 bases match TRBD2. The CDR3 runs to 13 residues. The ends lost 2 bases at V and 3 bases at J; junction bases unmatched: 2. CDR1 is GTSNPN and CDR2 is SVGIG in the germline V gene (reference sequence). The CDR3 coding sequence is TGTGCCTGGAGTATGGGGGGGACAGATACGCAGTATTTT. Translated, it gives CAWSMGGTDTQYF.

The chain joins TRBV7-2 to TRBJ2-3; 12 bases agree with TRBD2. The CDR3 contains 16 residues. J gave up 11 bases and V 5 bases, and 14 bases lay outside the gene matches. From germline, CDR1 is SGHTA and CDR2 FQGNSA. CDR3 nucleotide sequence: TGTGCCAGCAGCCCTTCACTAGCGGGGGGCTATACGGGGCAGTATTTT. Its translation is CASSPSLAGGYTGQYF.

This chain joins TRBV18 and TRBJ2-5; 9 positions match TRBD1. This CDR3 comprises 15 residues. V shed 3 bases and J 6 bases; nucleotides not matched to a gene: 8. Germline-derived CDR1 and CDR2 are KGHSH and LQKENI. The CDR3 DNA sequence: TGTGCCAGCTCACCCACCGGGACAGGGTCACAGACCCAGTACTTC. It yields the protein CASSPTGTGSQTQYF.

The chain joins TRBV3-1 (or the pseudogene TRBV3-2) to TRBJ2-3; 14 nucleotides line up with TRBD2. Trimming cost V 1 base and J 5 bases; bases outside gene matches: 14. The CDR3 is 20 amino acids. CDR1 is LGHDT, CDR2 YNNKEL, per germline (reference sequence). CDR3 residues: CASSQVPPGLAGVRGDTQYF. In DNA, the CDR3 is TGTGCCAGCAGCCAAGTCCCCCCGGGACTAGCGGGGGTCCGAGGAGATACGCAGTATTTT.

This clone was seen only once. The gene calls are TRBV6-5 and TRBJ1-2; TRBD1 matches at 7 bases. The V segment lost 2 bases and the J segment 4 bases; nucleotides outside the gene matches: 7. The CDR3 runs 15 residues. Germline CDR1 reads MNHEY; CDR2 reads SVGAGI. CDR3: CASSYDGGGTYGYTF. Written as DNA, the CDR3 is TGTGCCAGCAGTTACGATGGAGGGGGCACCTATGGCTACACCTTC.

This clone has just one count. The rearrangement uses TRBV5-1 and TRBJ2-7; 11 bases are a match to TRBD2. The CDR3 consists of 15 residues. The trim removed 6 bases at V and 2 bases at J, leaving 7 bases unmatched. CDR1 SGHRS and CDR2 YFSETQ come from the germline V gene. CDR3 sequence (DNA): TGCGCCAGCACCCCGCTAGCGGGGGGCGCCTACGAGCAGTACTTC. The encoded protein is CASTPLAGGAYEQYF.

CDR3 residues: CASSLGRLQDTQYF. The CDR3 region has the DNA TGTGCCAGCAGCCTCGGTCGCCTGCAAGATACGCAGTATTTT. The rearrangement uses TRBV3-1 (or the pseudogene TRBV3-2) and TRBJ2-3; D call uncertain. V was trimmed by 4 bases and J by 5 bases, leaving 13 bases between them. Germline CDR1 is LGHDT and CDR2 is YNNKEL (reference sequence). This CDR3 is built from 14 residues.

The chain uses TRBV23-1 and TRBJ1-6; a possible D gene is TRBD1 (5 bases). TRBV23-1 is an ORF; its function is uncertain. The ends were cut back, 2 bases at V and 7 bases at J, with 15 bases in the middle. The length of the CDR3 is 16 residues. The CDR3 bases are TGCGCCAGCAGTCAACGCTCCGACAGCACCAATTCACCCCTCCACTTT. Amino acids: CASSQRSDSTNSPLHF.

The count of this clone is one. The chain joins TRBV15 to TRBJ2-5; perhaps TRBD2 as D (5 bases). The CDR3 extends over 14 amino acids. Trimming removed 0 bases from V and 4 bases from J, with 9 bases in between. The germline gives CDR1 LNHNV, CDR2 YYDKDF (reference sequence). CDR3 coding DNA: TGTGCCACCAGCAGAGATCGGGCGGGAGAGACCCAGTACTTC. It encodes CATSRDRAGETQYF.

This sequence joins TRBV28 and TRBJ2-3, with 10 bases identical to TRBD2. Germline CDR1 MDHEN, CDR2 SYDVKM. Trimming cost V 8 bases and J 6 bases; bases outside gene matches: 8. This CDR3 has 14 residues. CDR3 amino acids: CASGLAGESDTQYF. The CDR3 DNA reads TGTGCCAGCGGGCTAGCGGGGGAAAGTGATACGCAGTATTTT.

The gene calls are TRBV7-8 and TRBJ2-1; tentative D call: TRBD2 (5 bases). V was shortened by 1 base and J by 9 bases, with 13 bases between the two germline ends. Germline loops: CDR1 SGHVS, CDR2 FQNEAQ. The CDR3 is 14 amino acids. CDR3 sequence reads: CASSLVGAPTEQFF. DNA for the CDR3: TGTGCCAGCAGCTTAGTGGGAGCGCCCACTGAGCAGTTCTTC.

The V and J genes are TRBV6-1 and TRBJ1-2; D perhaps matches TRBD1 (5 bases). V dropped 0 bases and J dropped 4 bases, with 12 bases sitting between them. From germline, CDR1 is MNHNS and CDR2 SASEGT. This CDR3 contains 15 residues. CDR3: CASSEARAGGYGYTF. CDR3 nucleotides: TGTGCCAGCAGTGAAGCCAGGGCCGGGGGCTATGGCTACACCTTC.

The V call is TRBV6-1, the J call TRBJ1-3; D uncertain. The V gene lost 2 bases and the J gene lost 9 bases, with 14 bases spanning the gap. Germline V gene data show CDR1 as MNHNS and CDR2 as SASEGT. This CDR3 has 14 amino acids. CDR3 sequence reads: CASSELEVSGTIYF. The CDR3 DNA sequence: TGTGCCAGCAGTGAACTGGAGGTCAGTGGCACCATATATTTT.

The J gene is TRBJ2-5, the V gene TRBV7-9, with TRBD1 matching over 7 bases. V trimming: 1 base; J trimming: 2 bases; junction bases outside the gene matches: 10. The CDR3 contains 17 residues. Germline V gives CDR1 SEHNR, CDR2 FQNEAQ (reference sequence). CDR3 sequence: CASSLGLSGTVQETQYF. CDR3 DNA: TGTGCCAGCAGCTTAGGACTTTCGGGGACAGTACAAGAGACCCAGTACTTC. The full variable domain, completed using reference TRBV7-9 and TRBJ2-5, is DTGVSQNPRHKITKRGQNVTFRCDPISEHNRLYWYRQTLGQGPEFLTYFQNEAQLEKSRLLSDRFSAERPKGSFSTLEIQRTEQGDSAMYLCASSLGLSGTVQETQYFGPGTRLLVL.

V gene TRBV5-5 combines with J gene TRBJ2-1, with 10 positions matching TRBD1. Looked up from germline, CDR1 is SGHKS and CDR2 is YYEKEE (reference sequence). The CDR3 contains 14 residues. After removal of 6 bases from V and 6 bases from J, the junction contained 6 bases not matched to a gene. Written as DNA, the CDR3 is TGTGCCAGCATCCGGGACAGGGGCAGCAATGAGCAGTTCTTC. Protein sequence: CASIRDRGSNEQFF.

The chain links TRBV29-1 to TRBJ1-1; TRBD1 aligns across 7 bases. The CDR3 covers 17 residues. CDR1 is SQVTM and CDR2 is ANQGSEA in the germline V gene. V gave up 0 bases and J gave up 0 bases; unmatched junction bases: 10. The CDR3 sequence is CSVEDQDRSAMNTEAFF. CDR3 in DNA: TGCAGCGTTGAAGATCAGGACAGGAGTGCCATGAACACTGAAGCTTTCTTT.